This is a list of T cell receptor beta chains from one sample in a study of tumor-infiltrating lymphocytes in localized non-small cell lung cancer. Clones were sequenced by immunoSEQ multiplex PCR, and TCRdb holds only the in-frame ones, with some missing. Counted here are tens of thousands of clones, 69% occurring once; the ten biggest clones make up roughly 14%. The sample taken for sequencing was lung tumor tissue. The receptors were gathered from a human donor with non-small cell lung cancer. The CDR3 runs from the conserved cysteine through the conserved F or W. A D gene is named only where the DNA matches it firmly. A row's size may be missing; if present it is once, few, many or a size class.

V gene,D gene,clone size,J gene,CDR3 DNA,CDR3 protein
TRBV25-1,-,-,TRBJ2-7,TGTGCCAGCAGTGCAGCGGGTTCCTCCTACGAGCAGTACTTC,CASSAAGSSYEQYF
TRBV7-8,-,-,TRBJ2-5,TGTGCCAGCAGCTTAGGGGCCAGTATGGGGACCCAGTACTTC,CASSLGASMGTQYF
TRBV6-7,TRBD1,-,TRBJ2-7,TGTGCCAGCAGTTACTCAGGGGGCGTCTACGAGCAGTACTTC,CASSYSGGVYEQYF
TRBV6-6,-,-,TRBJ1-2,TGTGCCAGCAGTCAGACGGTTAACTATGGCTACACCTTC,CASSQTVNYGYTF
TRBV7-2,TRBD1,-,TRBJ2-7,TGTGCCAGCAGCTTGACCGGGACAGGGGGATCCGAGCAGTACTTC,CASSLTGTGGSEQYF
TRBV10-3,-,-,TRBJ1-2,TGTGCCATCAGCCCGACTCGGTACTATGGCTACACCTTC,CAISPTRYYGYTF
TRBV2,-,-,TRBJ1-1,TGTGCCAGCAGTGTACAGGGATTGACTGAAGCTTTCTTT,CASSVQGLTEAFF
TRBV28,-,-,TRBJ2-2,TGTGCCAGCAGTTTTCCCGGGACGACAAGAGGGGAGCTGTTTTTT,CASSFPGTTRGELFF
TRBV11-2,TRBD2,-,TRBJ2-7,TGTGCCAGCAGCCTCCGGACTAGAAAACCTTACGAGCAGTACTTC,CASSLRTRKPYEQYF
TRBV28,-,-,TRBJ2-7,TGTGCCAGCAATATCGGACCCTATTCCTACGAGCAGTACTTC,CASNIGPYSYEQYF
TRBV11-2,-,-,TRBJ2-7,TGTGCCAGCAGCTCTCCTAGCTTTTACGAGCAGTACTTC,CASSSPSFYEQYF
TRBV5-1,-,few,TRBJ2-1,TGCGCCAGCAGCTTACGGGCAGGCCAGAATGAGCAGTTCTTC,CASSLRAGQNEQFF
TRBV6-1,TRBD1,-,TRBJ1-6,TGTGCCAGCAGTGAAGGAGGGAGGGGGCAATCACCCCTCCACTTT,CASSEGGRGQSPLHF
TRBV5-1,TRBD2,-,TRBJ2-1,TGCGCCAGCAGCTCGGCCGGGGGGGGGAGCTCCTACAATGAGCAGTTCTTC,CASSSAGGGSSYNEQFF
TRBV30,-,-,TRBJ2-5,TGTGCCTGGAGTGTATCCATCCGGAGTCGGCAAGAGACCCAGTACTTC,CAWSVSIRSRQETQYF
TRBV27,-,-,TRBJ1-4,TGTGCCAGCAGTCGCGCCGGGATGATTAATGAAAAACTGTTTTTT,CASSRAGMINEKLFF
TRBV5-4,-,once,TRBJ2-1,TGTGCCAGCAGCGCCGCGGTAGCGGAGGCCTACAATGAGCAGTTCTTC,CASSAAVAEAYNEQFF
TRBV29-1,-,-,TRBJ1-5,TGCAGCGTCCTAATAACAGGGTTCGATCAGCCCCAGCATTTT,CSVLITGFDQPQHF
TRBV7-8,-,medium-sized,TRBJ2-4,TGTGCCAGCAGCCCGTCCGTCAGCGCTTTAGCCAAAAACATTCAGTACTTC,CASSPSVSALAKNIQYF
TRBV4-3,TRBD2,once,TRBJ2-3,TGCGTCAGCAGCCAAACATTTAGCGGGACTGGCACAGATACGCAGTATTTT,CVSSQTFSGTGTDTQYF
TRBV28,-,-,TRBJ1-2,TGTGCCAGCACCGGGATAACCCCCGAAGCAGGTTATCGGGGCTATGGCTACACCTTC,CASTGITPEAGYRGYGYTF
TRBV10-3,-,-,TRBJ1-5,TGTGCCATCAGTGTTAACAGGGATAGCAATCAGCCCCAGCATTTT,CAISVNRDSNQPQHF
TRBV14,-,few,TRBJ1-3,TGTGCCAGCAGCCCCCTGGGGCCTGGAAACACCATATATTTT,CASSPLGPGNTIYF
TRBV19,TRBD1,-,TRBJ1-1,TGTGCCAGTAGTTTGGCAGGGGGCTTTATAATCACTGAAGCTTTCTTT,CASSLAGGFIITEAFF
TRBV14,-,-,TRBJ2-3,TGTGCCAGCAGCCTTCCGCGGCACACAGATACGCAGTATTTT,CASSLPRHTDTQYF
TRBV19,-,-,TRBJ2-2,TGTGCCAGTAGTCCCCATCGGGGCACGAACACCGGGGAGCTGTTTTTT,CASSPHRGTNTGELFF
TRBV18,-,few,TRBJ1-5,TGTGCCAGCTCACCCAAGTCGCAGCCCCAGCATTTT,CASSPKSQPQHF
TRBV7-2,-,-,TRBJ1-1,TGTGCCAGCAGCTTACTGGAGGGCACTGAAGCTTTCTTT,CASSLLEGTEAFF
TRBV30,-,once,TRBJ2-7,TGTGCCTGGTCCTCGCAGGGCTGGGAGCAGTACTTC,CAWSSQGWEQYF